Included here is one TCR beta chain sequence, with context. This receptor's antigen is unknown. The sequence runs out 3 residues before the end of the CDR3; the remainder is reconstructed from the germline J gene. TCR beta CDR3 regions were amplified by multiplex PCR using the immunoSEQ assay from an average of 1200 ng genomic DNA per sample. The assay corrected primer bias using a complete synthetic TCR repertoire to establish an amplification baseline. The amplicons were sequenced using the Illumina platform. Concerning the study's data processing: Sequences were error-corrected by clustering with frequency ratios and a modified nearest-neighbor algorithm, then analyzed in the immunoSEQ Analyzer with IMGT gene definitions. TCR richness and evenness were averaged over 20 rarefaction repeats at each rarefaction depth, excluding samples with fewer sequences than the depth. V, D and J gene relative abundances were compared between groups with Wilcoxon rank sum tests, applying FDR correction. Blinded duplicates gave an intraclass correlation of around 96% for TCR richness and an average of roughly 76% across under 75 gene segments. TCRdb provides this immuneACCESS table in a form limited to in-frame rearrangements. Some clones are lacking; in checked studies, under half of them reflect an unresolved V gene, and why the rest are absent is not known. The DNA was the basis for D and trimming; V, J and clone size are from that table. This sample's table contains roughly 34,000 clones. The ten largest clones add up to about 7% of the sample.

The CDR3, from cysteine to phenylalanine, totals 14 residues. The CDR3 was read in part: 33 bases, with the frame set at base 1. The germline V gene specifies KGHSH as CDR1 and LQKENI as CDR2. At the junction V is shortened by 5 bases and J by 6 bases, with 14 bases in between. Every participant had a single incident cervical HPV16 infection, and prevalent HPV16 infections were excluded. Cervical HPV DNA was detected by MY09/MY11 PCR and genotyped by dot-blot hybridization. About 15 mL of heparinized blood were centrifuged, and the buffy coat was split into aliquots, frozen at -30 degrees C, and then kept at -80 degrees C. Genomic DNA was extracted from buffy coat specimens using QIAGEN kits. This entry is derived from a study of T cells in women clearing cervical HPV infection listed by TCRdb under 2018. For context, the study as a whole: The cases were roughly 23 women with histologically confirmed HPV16-related CIN3 or worse, and 2 of those women had invasive cancers. This exploratory proof-of-principle case-control study, nested within the Guanacaste HPV Natural History Study in Costa Rica, compared TCR repertoires among women with different cervical HPV16 outcomes. Controls were 25 or so women whose single incident HPV16 infection cleared within 12 months without precancer or cancer developing. Because only a few women had HLA typing data, the possibility that HLA type acted as a confounder could not be ruled out. In the parent cohort, around 9,800 women aged 18 or older were enrolled in Guanacaste, Costa Rica, during about 1993 to 1995 and then followed for six to eight years. Quality controls consisted of five blinded duplicates per group, for a total of roughly 60 samples made up of 50 participants and about 10 replicates. For cases, the median interval between lesion detection and blood sampling was around 140 days, with an interquartile range of about 85 to 220 days. Blood from cases was collected at the visit where the lesion was first found, while blood from controls was collected once the infection could no longer be detected. Cases and controls were matched on year of sample collection and on age within five years. Cases had a median age of roughly 36 years and controls had a median age of approximately 37, with no significant differences in baseline characteristics.

Results and caveats for the whole study, not just this receptor: Random forest classifiers combining richness and V gene abundances distinguished cases from controls with an estimated AUC of about 0.79. The cross-sectional design could not show whether associations preceded infection or resulted from it; effector/memory subsets and HPV-specific T cells were not isolated. TCR repertoire richness was significantly higher in CIN3+ cases than in controls across sequencing depths, while evenness did not differ. TRBV6-7 relative abundance was lower in cases than in controls (roughly 0.12% versus 0.17%; Bonferroni P = 0.0008). Because the number of T cells in each sample was unknown, differences in richness could reflect differing T-cell content rather than repertoire biology.

This receptor was taken from a woman between 18 and 75 years old with a cervical HPV16 infection that either progressed to CIN3+ or cleared (not recorded which). Here the chain combines TRBV18 and TRBJ1-5; TRBD1 is a weak D gene call, 6 bases matching. Sequenced input: blood buffy coat. This receptor carries the CDR3 CASSSLGGGQPQHF. The CDR3 bases that were read are TGTGCCAGCTCAAGTTTGGGAGGGGGTCAGCCC.